This TCR beta chain was found in a study of blood T cell repertoires in COVID-19. V was clipped by 0 bases and J by 4 bases, with 10 bases between them. CDR1 is SGHKS, CDR2 YYEKEE, per germline (reference sequence). The CDR3 extends over 14 amino acids. Seattle researchers signed up patients amid active infection and tracked them longitudinally. This clone was counted a few times. Sequencing used immunoSEQ multiplex PCR; TCRdb keeps in-frame clones, though not all of them. This repertoire shows 250,000 to 350,000 clones, less than 85% found once; its top ten account for roughly 1.5%. The V call is TRBV5-5, the J call TRBJ1-2; D is perhaps TRBD1 (5 bases). This clonotype originated in a human donor with COVID-19, enrolled during active disease. The donor label of this sample is uncertain. The sequencing sample was made of peripheral blood. The DNA of the CDR3 is TGTGCCAGCAGCTTGGCAACACAGGCCTATGGCTACACCTTC. This translates into CASSLATQAYGYTF.